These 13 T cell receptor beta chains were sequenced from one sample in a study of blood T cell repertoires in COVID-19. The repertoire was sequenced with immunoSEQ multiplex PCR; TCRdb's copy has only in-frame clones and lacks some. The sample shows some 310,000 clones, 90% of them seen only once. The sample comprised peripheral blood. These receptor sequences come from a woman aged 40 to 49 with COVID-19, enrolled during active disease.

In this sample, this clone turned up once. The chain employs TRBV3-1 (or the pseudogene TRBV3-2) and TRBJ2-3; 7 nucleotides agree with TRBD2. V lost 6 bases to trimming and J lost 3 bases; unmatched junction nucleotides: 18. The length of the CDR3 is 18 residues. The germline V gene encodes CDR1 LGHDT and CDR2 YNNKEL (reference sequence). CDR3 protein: CASSRPGTRGFGTDTQYF. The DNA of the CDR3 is TGTGCCAGCAGTCGACCTGGGACGCGGGGGTTTGGAACAGATACGCAGTATTTT.

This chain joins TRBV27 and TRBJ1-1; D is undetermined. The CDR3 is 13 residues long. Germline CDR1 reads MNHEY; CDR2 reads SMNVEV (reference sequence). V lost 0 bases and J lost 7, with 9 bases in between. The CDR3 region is CASSLSSRSEAFF. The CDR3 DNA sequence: TGTGCCAGCAGTTTATCGTCGAGGAGTGAAGCTTTCTTT.

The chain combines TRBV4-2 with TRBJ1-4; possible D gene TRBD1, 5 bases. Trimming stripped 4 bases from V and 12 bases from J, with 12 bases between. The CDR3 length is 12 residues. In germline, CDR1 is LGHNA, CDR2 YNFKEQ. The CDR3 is CASSRRGGELFF. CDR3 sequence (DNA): TGTGCCAGCAGCCGAAGGGGTGGGGAACTGTTTTTT.

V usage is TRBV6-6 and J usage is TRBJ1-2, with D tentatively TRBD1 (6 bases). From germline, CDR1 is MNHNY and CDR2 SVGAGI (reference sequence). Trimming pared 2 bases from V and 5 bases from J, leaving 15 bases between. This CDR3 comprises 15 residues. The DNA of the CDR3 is TGTGCCAGCAGTTACGTGAGGGGGGGAGAGTATGGCTACACCTTC. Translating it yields CASSYVRGGEYGYTF.

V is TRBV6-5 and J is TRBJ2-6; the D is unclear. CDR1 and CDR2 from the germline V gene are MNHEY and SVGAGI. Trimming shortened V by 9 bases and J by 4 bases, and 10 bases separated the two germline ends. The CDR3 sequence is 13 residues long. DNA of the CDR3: TGTGCCAGTACGAGAATGGGGGCCAACGTCCTGACTTTC. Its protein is CASTRMGANVLTF.

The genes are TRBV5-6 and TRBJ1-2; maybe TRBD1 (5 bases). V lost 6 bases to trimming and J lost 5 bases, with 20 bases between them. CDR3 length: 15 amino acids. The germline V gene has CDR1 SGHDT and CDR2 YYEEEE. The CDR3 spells CASITRRGSGYGYTF. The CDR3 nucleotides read TGTGCCAGCATCACTCGCCGGGGGAGTGGGTATGGCTACACCTTC.

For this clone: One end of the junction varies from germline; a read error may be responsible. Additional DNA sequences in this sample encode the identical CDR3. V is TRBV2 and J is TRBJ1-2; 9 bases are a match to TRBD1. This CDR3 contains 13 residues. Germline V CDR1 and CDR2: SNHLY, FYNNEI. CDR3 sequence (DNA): TGTGCCAGCAGGAGCGGGACAGGGCAGGGCTATACCTTC. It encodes CASRSGTGQGYTF.

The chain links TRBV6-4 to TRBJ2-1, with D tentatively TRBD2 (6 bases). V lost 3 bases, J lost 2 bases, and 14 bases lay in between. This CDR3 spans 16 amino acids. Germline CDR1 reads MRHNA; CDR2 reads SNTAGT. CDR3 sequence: CASSEYGRGTYNEQFF. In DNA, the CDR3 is TGTGCCAGCAGTGAGTACGGCCGCGGGACCTACAATGAGCAGTTCTTC.

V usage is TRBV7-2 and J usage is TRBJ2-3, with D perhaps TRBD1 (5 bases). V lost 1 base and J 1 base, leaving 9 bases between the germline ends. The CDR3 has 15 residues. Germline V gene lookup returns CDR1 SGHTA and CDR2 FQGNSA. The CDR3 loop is CASSLEGRGTDTQYF. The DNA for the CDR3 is TGTGCCAGCAGCTTAGAGGGCAGGGGCACAGATACGCAGTATTTT.

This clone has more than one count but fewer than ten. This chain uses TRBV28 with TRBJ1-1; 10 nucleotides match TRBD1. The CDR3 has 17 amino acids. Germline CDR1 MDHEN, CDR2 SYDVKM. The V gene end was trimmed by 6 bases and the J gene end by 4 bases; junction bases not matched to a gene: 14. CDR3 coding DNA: TGTGCCAGCAGAATACTACGGACAGGGGGTGTGGGCACTGAAGCTTTCTTT. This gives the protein CASRILRTGGVGTEAFF.

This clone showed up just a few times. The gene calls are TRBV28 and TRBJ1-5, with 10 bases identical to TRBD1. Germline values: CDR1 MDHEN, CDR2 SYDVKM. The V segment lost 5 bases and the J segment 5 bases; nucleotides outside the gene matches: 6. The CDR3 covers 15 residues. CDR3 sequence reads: CASSPRQGAYQPQHF. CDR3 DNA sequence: TGTGCCAGCAGTCCCCGACAGGGGGCTTATCAGCCCCAGCATTTT.

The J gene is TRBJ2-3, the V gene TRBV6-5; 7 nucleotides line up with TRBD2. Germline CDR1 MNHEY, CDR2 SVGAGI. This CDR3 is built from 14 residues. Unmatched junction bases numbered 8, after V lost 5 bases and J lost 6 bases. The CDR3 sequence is CASSLLVGGDTQYF. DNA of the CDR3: TGTGCCAGCAGTCTCCTAGTCGGGGGGGATACGCAGTATTTT.

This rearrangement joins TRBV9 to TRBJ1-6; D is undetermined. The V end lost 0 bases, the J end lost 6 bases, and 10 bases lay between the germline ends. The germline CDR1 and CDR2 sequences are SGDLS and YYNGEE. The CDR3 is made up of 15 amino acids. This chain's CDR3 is CASSVGVASNSPLHF. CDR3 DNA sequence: TGTGCCAGCAGCGTAGGAGTCGCTAGTAATTCACCCCTCCACTTT. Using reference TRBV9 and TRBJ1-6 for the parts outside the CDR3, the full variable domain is DSGVTQTPKHLITATGQRVTLRCSPRSGDLSVYWYQQSLDQGLQFLIQYYNGEERAKGNILERFSAQQFPDLHSELNLSSLELGDSALYFCASSVGVASNSPLHFGNGTRLTVT.